This is a list of T cell receptor beta chains from one sample in a study of cytomegalovirus exposure and HLA in healthy donors. Here immunoSEQ multiplex PCR was the method, and the copy in TCRdb shows in-frame clones only, minus some. The sample includes roughly 120,000 clones, less than 75% of them seen just once. What was sequenced was PBMCs. The receptors derive from a woman between 35 and 50 years old in good health and CMV-seronegative. The conserved cysteine and the conserved F or W are not part of the CDR3 here. The order of the fields is V gene, J gene, CDR3 length, CDR3 protein.

v_gene: TRBV4-2
j_gene: TRBJ2-7
len: 11
CDR3aa: ASSQDRGFEQY

v_gene: TRBV19
j_gene: TRBJ2-1
len: 15
CDR3aa: ATRPKIGRGVLNEQF

v_gene: TRBV27
j_gene: TRBJ1-6
len: 14
CDR3aa: ASSFSSQGANSPLH

v_gene: TRBV6-5
j_gene: TRBJ2-1
len: 12
CDR3aa: ASASSGVHNEQF

v_gene: TRBV29-1
j_gene: TRBJ2-2
len: 11
CDR3aa: SVDSQNTGELF

v_gene: TRBV7-2
j_gene: TRBJ1-5
len: 12
CDR3aa: ASSLGRGNQPQH

v_gene: TRBV18
j_gene: TRBJ2-7
len: 12
CDR3aa: ASSPTGEAGEQY

v_gene: TRBV5-6
j_gene: TRBJ2-7
len: 13
CDR3aa: ASSFKWQRNHEQY

v_gene: TRBV28
j_gene: TRBJ2-2
len: 15
CDR3aa: ASSLAGTSGLPGELF

v_gene: TRBV27
j_gene: TRBJ2-5
len: 12
CDR3aa: ASSDTPGGETQY

v_gene: TRBV28
j_gene: TRBJ2-1
len: 12
CDR3aa: ASSLGGRYNEQF

v_gene: TRBV18
j_gene: TRBJ1-3
len: 14
CDR3aa: ASSLLPDRGGNTIY

v_gene: TRBV27
j_gene: TRBJ2-7
len: 12
CDR3aa: ASSFVTSSYEQY

v_gene: TRBV18
j_gene: TRBJ2-1
len: 14
CDR3aa: ASSPRWDRVGNEQF

v_gene: TRBV19
j_gene: TRBJ2-1
len: 12
CDR3aa: ASSDDRVGNEQF

v_gene: TRBV9
j_gene: TRBJ1-2
len: 13
CDR3aa: ASSPQGANNYGYT

v_gene: TRBV9
j_gene: TRBJ2-6
len: 12
CDR3aa: ASSVNTGANVLT

v_gene: TRBV28
j_gene: NA
len: 15
CDR3aa: ASSLRIRGRSTYEQY

v_gene: TRBV11-2
j_gene: TRBJ2-7
len: 13
CDR3aa: ASSSLAGVVYEQY

v_gene: TRBV7-9
j_gene: TRBJ1-1
len: 14
CDR3aa: ASSLWLSQGLNEAF

v_gene: TRBV5-4
j_gene: TRBJ2-1
len: 12
CDR3aa: ASSWIGDLSEQF

v_gene: TRBV10-3
j_gene: TRBJ2-2
len: 14
CDR3aa: AISESSSGGTGELF

v_gene: TRBV7-2
j_gene: TRBJ2-3
len: 13
CDR3aa: ASSRTSIGTDTQY

v_gene: TRBV25-1
j_gene: TRBJ1-2
len: 9
CDR3aa: ASRGVGGYT

v_gene: TRBV6-5
j_gene: TRBJ2-7
len: 8
CDR3aa: ASGSYEQY

v_gene: TRBV6-7
j_gene: TRBJ2-2
len: 16
CDR3aa: ASSPHVQGVLNTGELF

v_gene: TRBV28
j_gene: TRBJ1-2
len: 13
CDR3aa: ASYLAGTGGGGYT

v_gene: TRBV7-2
j_gene: TRBJ2-1
len: 14
CDR3aa: ASSRTSGSFIDEQF

v_gene: TRBV28
j_gene: TRBJ1-5
len: 13
CDR3aa: ASNFYRGRNQPQH

v_gene: TRBV19
j_gene: TRBJ1-2
len: 12
CDR3aa: ASRGAATLYGYT

v_gene: TRBV28
j_gene: TRBJ1-4
len: 12
CDR3aa: ASSHTRGGIRLF

v_gene: TRBV9
j_gene: TRBJ2-1
len: 16
CDR3aa: ASSVGTSGSLGYNEQF

v_gene: TRBV7-2
j_gene: TRBJ2-3
len: 13
CDR3aa: ASSSRDSARDTQY

v_gene: TRBV4-2
j_gene: TRBJ2-7
len: 12
CDR3aa: ASSRGRGAYEQY

v_gene: TRBV4-1
j_gene: TRBJ2-2
len: 16
CDR3aa: ASSLRGLAGGSTGELF

v_gene: TRBV5-4
j_gene: NA
len: 12
CDR3aa: ASSTIQGLNEQY

v_gene: TRBV21-1
j_gene: TRBJ2-3
len: 14
CDR3aa: ASLPTGPPSTDTQY

v_gene: TRBV7-3
j_gene: TRBJ2-3
len: 14
CDR3aa: ASSLGLPSATDTQY

v_gene: TRBV9
j_gene: TRBJ2-7
len: 13
CDR3aa: ASSVGGTASYEQY

v_gene: TRBV6-5
j_gene: TRBJ1-4
len: 13
CDR3aa: ASSYRGLTNEKLF